A selection of T cell receptor beta chains follows, all from one sample in a study of blood T cells in healthy people across ages. TCRdb reprocessed the 5' RACE reads via MiXCR and lists one record per CDR3 protein. The sample has about 1,500,000 distinct CDR3 sequences; over 25% are singletons. The sample consisted of blood. The origin of the receptors is a woman younger than 45 in good health. CDR3s include the opening cysteine and the closing phenylalanine or tryptophan. D genes are given only for firm matches. Clone size, where shown, is once, few, many, or a class for clones that have expanded.

cdr3_aa | cdr3_nt | cdr3_length | v_call | clone_size | d_call | j_call
CAISESGTGSLGSYEQYF | TGTGCCATCAGTGAGTCTGGAACGGGGAGCCTCGGGTCCTACGAGCAGTACTTC | 18 | TRBV10-3 | - | - | TRBJ2-7
CSAHRGSYNEQFF | TGCAGTGCCCACCGTGGGTCCTACAATGAGCAGTTCTTC | 13 | TRBV20-1 | few | - | TRBJ2-1
CASSGGGQGTGYTF | TGTGCCAGCAGCGGGGGGGGACAGGGGACTGGCTACACCTTC | 14 | TRBV9 | once | TRBD1 | TRBJ1-2
CASSKINEQYF | TGTGCCAGCAGCAAGATCAACGAGCAGTACTTC | 11 | TRBV2 | many | - | TRBJ2-7
CASSEDPETQYF | TGTGCCAGCAGCGAGGACCCGGAGACCCAGTACTTC | 12 | TRBV6-1 | - | - | TRBJ2-5
CASSLAPQLLYSNQPQHF | TGTGCCAGCAGCTTAGCGCCCCAGCTCCTCTATAGCAATCAGCCCCAGCATTTT | 18 | TRBV7-2 | few | - | TRBJ1-5
CASSLTGDEKLFF | TGTGCCAGCAGCTTAACCGGGGATGAAAAACTGTTTTTT | 13 | TRBV11-2 | - | - | TRBJ1-4
CASSAVSGRATDTQYF | TGTGCCAGCTCCGCGGTAAGCGGGAGGGCCACAGATACGCAGTATTTT | 16 | TRBV18 | few | TRBD2 | TRBJ2-3
CASSSRGQTANVLTF | TGTGCCAGCAGCTCTAGGGGACAGACGGCCAACGTCCTGACTTTC | 15 | TRBV7-2 | - | TRBD1 | TRBJ2-6
CASSPPRDRGEQYF | TGTGCCAGCAGCCCTCCCCGGGACAGGGGCGAGCAGTACTTC | 14 | TRBV3-1 | few | TRBD1 | TRBJ2-7
CASSPPPGREETQYF | TGTGCCAGCAGTCCCCCCCCGGGACGGGAAGAGACCCAGTACTTC | 15 | TRBV12-3/TRBV12-4 | - | - | TRBJ2-5
CASSQTSRTAKNQKTQYF | TGTGCCAGCAGCCAAACTAGTAGGACAGCGAAGAACCAAAAGACCCAGTACTTC | 18 | TRBV3-1 | few | - | TRBJ2-5
CASSWAPDTQYF | TGTGCCAGCAGCTGGGCCCCAGATACGCAGTATTTT | 12 | TRBV7-2 | few | - | TRBJ2-3
CSVTGASNQPQHF | TGCAGCGTTACAGGGGCTAGCAATCAGCCCCAGCATTTT | 13 | TRBV29-1 | few | TRBD1 | TRBJ1-5
CASSYGGGRDIQYF | TGTGCCAGCAGTTATGGGGGGGGACGGGACATTCAGTACTTC | 14 | TRBV5-6 | few | TRBD2 | TRBJ2-4